Listed here are 32 T cell receptor beta chains from one sample, sequenced in a study of early T cells in non-severe SARS-CoV-2 infection. MiXCR, applied by TCRdb to the 5' RACE reads, yields one record per CDR3 protein. The sample gives some 100,000 distinct CDR3 sequences, about 14% of which show up once; less than 0.6% is in the top ten. The sequenced sample consisted of whole blood. The receptor source for this set is an adult who was a healthcare worker with PCR-confirmed SARS-CoV-2 infection or an uninfected control (not recorded which).

This clonotype has a handful of counts. V usage is TRBV29-1 and J usage is TRBJ2-5; D not resolved. Trimming cost V 3 bases and J 3 bases, with 8 bases left between them. Germline V gives CDR1 SQVTM, CDR2 ANQGSEA. The CDR3 consists of 12 residues. The CDR3 is CSVEHLEETQYF. The CDR3, as DNA: TGCAGCGTTGAGCACCTCGAAGAGACCCAGTACTTC.

The chain has TRBV12-3 or TRBV12-4 and TRBJ2-5, with D possibly matching TRBD2 (6 bases). The CDR3 spans 13 residues. Trimming shortened V by 3 bases and J by 5 bases, and 10 bases separated the two germline ends. In nucleotides, the CDR3 is TGTGCCAGCAGTTTTTCTAGCGCCGAGACCCAGTACTTC. Translated, it gives CASSFSSAETQYF.

The chain employs TRBV20-1 and TRBJ2-3, with 8 positions matching TRBD1. There are 16 residues in the CDR3. Unmatched junction bases numbered 9, after V lost 1 base and J lost 3 bases. Germline CDR1 DFQATT, CDR2 SNEGSKA (reference sequence). CDR3 in amino acids: CSARVGTGSRTDTQYF. The CDR3 nucleotides read TGCAGTGCTAGAGTCGGGACAGGCAGTCGGACAGATACGCAGTATTTT.

This clonotype occurred a few times. The chain has TRBV3-1 and TRBJ1-3; D not certain. Trimming took off 1 base at V and 0 bases at J, with 13 bases between the two ends. Looked up from germline, CDR1 is LGHDT and CDR2 is YNNKEL (reference sequence). This CDR3 has 17 amino acids. CDR3 in amino acids: CASSQARAVGSGNTIYF. CDR3 DNA: TGTGCCAGCAGCCAAGCCCGGGCAGTCGGCTCTGGAAACACCATATATTTT.

The gene calls are TRBV20-1 and TRBJ1-3; tentatively, D is TRBD1 (5 bases). The germline CDR1 and CDR2 sequences are DFQATT and SNEGSKA (reference sequence). The CDR3 sequence is 14 residues long. The germline V and J ends were trimmed by 6 bases and 0 bases, with 12 bases remaining between them. In nucleotides, the CDR3 is TGCAGTGCAACTGCGGGGGGCTCTGGAAACACCATATATTTT. Amino acids: CSATAGGSGNTIYF.

This clonotype was seen at least ten times. The J gene is TRBJ2-5, the V gene TRBV10-3, with TRBD1 identical over 7 bases. Looked up from germline, CDR1 is ENHRY and CDR2 is SYGVKD. CDR3 length: 13 amino acids. V trimming: 10 bases; J trimming: 5 bases; junction bases outside the gene matches: 10. CDR3 protein: CATRQTGVETQYF. The CDR3 DNA follows: TGTGCCACCAGACAAACAGGGGTGGAGACCCAGTACTTC.

V usage is TRBV7-2 and J usage is TRBJ1-1; the D is unclear. This CDR3 comprises 13 residues. The germline CDR1 and CDR2 sequences are SGHTA and FQGNSA. V lost 5 bases and J lost 0, with 7 bases in between. The DNA for the CDR3 is TGTGCCAGCAGCCGCCTACTGAACACTGAAGCTTTCTTT. Its protein product is CASSRLLNTEAFF.

The DNA of the CDR3 is TGCGCCAGCAGCTTAAGCCCGGGGGGGCCTATGTCAGAGACCCAGTACTTC. It yields the protein CASSLSPGGPMSETQYF. This chain joins TRBV5-1 and TRBJ2-5, with 8 bases identical to TRBD2. Germline assignment: CDR1 SGHRS and CDR2 YFSETQ. This CDR3 region has 17 residues. V was clipped by 2 bases and J by 4 bases; unmatched bases: 13.

In its sample, this clonotype was seen many times. The genes are TRBV18 and TRBJ1-5; 8 positions match TRBD1. The CDR3 is 18 residues long. V was pared by 3 bases and J by 0 bases, with 10 bases of the junction left unmatched. CDR1 KGHSH and CDR2 LQKENI come from the germline V gene. The chain's CDR3 is CASSPASSGGHSNQPQHF. CDR3 sequence (DNA): TGTGCCAGCTCACCCGCATCCTCAGGGGGCCATAGCAATCAGCCCCAGCATTTT.

This clonotype has more than one count but fewer than ten. V is TRBV28 and J is TRBJ2-3; possible D gene TRBD2, 7 bases. Per the germline V gene, CDR1 is MDHEN and CDR2 is SYDVKM. The V end was cut by 6 bases, the J end by 6 bases, with 19 bases between. CDR3 length equals 15 residues. CDR3 sequence: CASSAPRGAKDTQYF. The CDR3 DNA follows: TGTGCCAGCAGCGCCCCCCGGGGGGCGAAGGATACGCAGTATTTT. Looking up the rest from reference TRBV28 and TRBJ2-3 gives the full variable domain: DVKVTQSSRYLVKRTGEKVFLECVQDMDHENMFWYRQDPGLGLRLIYFSYDVKMKEKGDIPEGYSVSREKKERFSLILESASTNQTSMYLCASSAPRGAKDTQYFGPGTRLTVL.

This sequence joins TRBV23-1 and TRBJ1-5; tentative D call: TRBD1 (5 bases). TRBV23-1 is known as an ORF, though its function is uncertain. The ends were cut back, 8 bases at V and 4 bases at J, with 15 bases in the middle. The CDR3 is 14 residues long. This chain's CDR3 is CASRPGHGNQPQHF. CDR3 DNA sequence: TGCGCCAGCCGCCCGGGGCATGGGAATCAGCCCCAGCATTTT.

This clonotype was counted many times. The V gene is TRBV7-2, the J gene TRBJ1-5, with D possibly TRBD1 on 5 matching bases. Deletions cut 4 bases from V and 6 bases from J, with 13 bases between. CDR1 and CDR2 from the germline V gene are SGHTA and FQGNSA. This CDR3 is 14 amino acids long. Here the CDR3 DNA reads TGTGCCAGCAGCTCTAGGGGTCAGGGTCAGCCCCAGCATTTT. Amino acids: CASSSRGQGQPQHF.

This clonotype was found many times. This chain uses TRBV5-1 with TRBJ1-4, with a tentative D call TRBD1 (5 bases). Germline V gene lookup returns CDR1 SGHRS and CDR2 YFSETQ. This CDR3 contains 14 residues. With 2 bases removed from V and 5 bases from J, the gap between germline ends came to 10 bases. CDR3 loop: CASSFGDRNEKLFF. The CDR3 nucleotides are TGCGCCAGCAGCTTTGGGGACCGGAATGAAAAACTGTTTTTT.

There are many counts of this clonotype. V is TRBV7-2 and J is TRBJ2-3; 11 bases are a match to TRBD2. With 2 bases clipped from V and 8 bases from J, the junction kept 9 bases outside the gene matches. From germline, CDR1 is SGHTA and CDR2 FQGNSA. The CDR3 is made up of 16 amino acids. The chain's CDR3 is CASSLTFSGGATTQYF. As DNA, the CDR3 is TGTGCCAGCAGCTTAACATTTAGCGGGGGGGCCACTACGCAGTATTTT.

This chain uses TRBV2 with TRBJ2-1; TRBD1 matches at 9 bases. Germline values: CDR1 SNHLY, CDR2 FYNNEI. V lost 3 bases and J lost 4; bases outside the gene matches: 1. The CDR3 sequence is 14 residues long. The CDR3 DNA reads as TGTGCCAGCAGTGAGGGACAGGGATACAATGAGCAGTTCTTC. This translates into CASSEGQGYNEQFF.

This chain connects TRBV5-1 to TRBJ2-6, with TRBD1 as a possible D gene (6 bases). The CDR3 is made up of 16 amino acids. Trimming shortened V by 1 base and J by 3 bases, and 11 bases separated the two germline ends. CDR1 SGHRS and CDR2 YFSETQ come from the germline V gene. DNA of the CDR3: TGCGCCAGCAGCTTGACAGGGACGTTTGGGGCCAACGTCCTGACTTTC. This codes for CASSLTGTFGANVLTF.

The rearrangement links TRBV5-1 to TRBJ2-3; TRBD1 agrees at 7 bases. Per germline, CDR1 SGHRS and CDR2 YFSETQ. The CDR3 has 16 amino acids. The V segment lost 4 bases and the J segment 0 bases; nucleotides outside the gene matches: 8. CDR3 sequence: CASSGGQPMSTDTQYF. Written as DNA, the CDR3 is TGCGCCAGCAGCGGGGGACAGCCGATGAGCACAGATACGCAGTATTTT. Full variable domain (rest looked up from reference TRBV5-1 and TRBJ2-3): KAGVTQTPRYLIKTRGQQVTLSCSPISGHRSVSWYQQTPGQGLQFLFEYFSETQRNKGNFPGRFSGRQFSNSRSEMNVSTLELGDSALYLCASSGGQPMSTDTQYFGPGTRLTVL.

As regards this clonotype: Germline and junction disagree at one end, which may indicate a read error. J is TRBJ1-1 and V is TRBV3-1, with 8 bases that match TRBD1. The CDR3 is 14 residues long. Germline CDR1 and CDR2: LGHDT and YNNKEL (reference sequence). The CDR3 sequence: CVSNQQGGRTEAFF. The CDR3, as DNA: TGTGTCAGCAACCAACAGGGGGGTCGGACTGAAGCTTTCTTT.

This clonotype was detected only a few times. The chain links TRBV6-5 to TRBJ2-3; 9 nucleotides match TRBD2. The germline V gene encodes CDR1 MNHEY and CDR2 SVGAGI. J was trimmed by 0 bases and V by 6 bases; bases with no gene match: 4. The CDR3 runs to 15 residues. CDR3 amino acids: CASRVAGGSTDTQYF. CDR3 DNA sequence: TGTGCCAGCAGGGTCGCGGGGGGGAGCACAGATACGCAGTATTTT.

The chain joins TRBV20-1 to TRBJ2-5, with D unclear. Germline CDR1 is DFQATT and CDR2 is SNEGSKA (reference sequence). Trimming removed 4 bases from V and 1 base from J, with 10 bases in between. The CDR3 length is 13 residues. The CDR3 here is CSATRTAQETQYF. In nucleotides, the CDR3 is TGCAGTGCTACCCGGACCGCCCAAGAGACCCAGTACTTC.

In regard to this clonotype: Since a much larger clone is just one base distant, this may be a read error. The rearrangement joins TRBV29-1 to TRBJ2-2; 7 bases fit TRBD1. The CDR3 is made up of 12 amino acids. In germline, CDR1 is SQVTM, CDR2 ANQGSEA. DNA for the CDR3: TGCAGTGAGGGGGCCAACACCGGGGAGCTGTTTTTT. Amino acid sequence: CSEGANTGELFF.

This clonotype came up a few times. This chain links TRBV11-2 with TRBJ1-5, with D perhaps matching TRBD1 (6 bases). The CDR3 extends over 15 amino acids. Looked up from germline, CDR1 is SGHAT and CDR2 is FQNNGV. Trimming removed 1 base at V and 3 bases at J, with 10 bases between. The CDR3 loop is CASSLATGFNQPQHF. The CDR3, as DNA: TGTGCCAGCAGCTTAGCGACAGGATTCAATCAGCCCCAGCATTTT.

CDR3 nucleotides: TGTGCCAGCAGTCCCCCAGCGACAGAGACCCAGTACTTC. Translating gives CASSPPATETQYF. This chain links TRBV28 with TRBJ2-5; the D is unclear. The V end was cut by 5 bases, the J end by 4 bases, with 11 bases between. Per germline, CDR1 MDHEN and CDR2 SYDVKM. This CDR3 region has 13 residues.

This clonotype was observed a few times. The gene calls are TRBV3-1 and TRBJ1-1; a possible D gene is TRBD1 (5 bases). Germline CDR1 reads LGHDT; CDR2 reads YNNKEL (reference sequence). CDR3 size: 14 residues. Trimming pared 6 bases from V and 6 bases from J, leaving 17 bases between. The CDR3 DNA reads as TGTGCCAGCAGTCAAAGTGGGACCAAGGCTGAAGCTTTCTTT. Amino acids: CASSQSGTKAEAFF.

This clonotype appeared many times. The chain couples TRBV10-2 to TRBJ1-1; maybe TRBD1 (5 bases). Trimming cost V 2 bases and J 0 bases, with 7 bases left between them. The CDR3 covers 14 residues. Germline CDR1 reads WSHSY; CDR2 reads SAAADI. The CDR3 DNA reads as TGCGCCAGCAGTGAGGGACACCTGAACACTGAAGCTTTCTTT. Translated, it gives CASSEGHLNTEAFF.

This clonotype has ten or more counts. The chain recombines TRBV2 with TRBJ1-2; 11 bases are a match to TRBD1. Per germline, CDR1 SNHLY and CDR2 FYNNEI. V shed 7 bases, J shed 7 bases, and the junction held 8 bases outside the gene matches. The CDR3 has 14 amino acids. CDR3 in DNA: TGTGCCAGCAAAGACAGGACAGGGGGCCGTGGCTACACCTTC. Protein: CASKDRTGGRGYTF. Filled out from reference TRBV2 and TRBJ1-2, the complete variable domain reads EPEVTQTPSHQVTQMGQEVILRCVPISNHLYFYWYRQILGQKVEFLVSFYNNEISEKSEIFDDQFSVERPDGSNFTLKIRSTKLEDSAMYFCASKDRTGGRGYTFGSGTRLTVV.

The chain couples TRBV7-3 to TRBJ2-1; D is unresolved. CDR1 and CDR2 from the germline V gene are SGHTA and FQGTGA. Trimming removed 5 bases from V and 6 bases from J, with 11 bases in between. CDR3 length: 13 residues. CDR3 nucleotides: TGTGCCAGCAGCCCCCAGGCCCGCAATGAGCAGTTCTTC. Protein product: CASSPQARNEQFF.

This clonotype was observed many times. The chain has TRBV5-1 and TRBJ1-6, with D hard to call. The V gene lost 0 bases and the J gene lost 0 bases, with 16 bases spanning the gap. The germline gives CDR1 SGHRS, CDR2 YFSETQ. This CDR3 comprises 19 residues. The CDR3 bases are TGCGCCAGCAGCTTGGCCCCCTCAAGTTGGGACTCCTATAATTCACCCCTCCACTTT. It codes for CASSLAPSSWDSYNSPLHF.

The chain joins TRBV6-2 or TRBV6-3 to TRBJ2-7, with D perhaps TRBD1 (5 bases). The CDR3 contains 16 residues. Trimming left V 0 bases short and J 4 bases short, with 16 bases between. Looked up from germline, CDR1 is MNHEY and CDR2 is SVGEGT. CDR3 nucleotides: TGTGCCAGCAGTTACTCGATCCCAGGGTGGCTGTACGAGCAGTACGTC. Its translation is CASSYSIPGWLYEQYV.

This clonotype was counted only a few times. J is TRBJ2-5 and V is TRBV29-1; D ambiguous. There are 12 residues in the CDR3. Looked up from germline, CDR1 is SQVTM and CDR2 is ANQGSEA. With 7 bases removed from V and 1 base from J, the gap between germline ends came to 10 bases. The CDR3 DNA reads TGCAGCGGCCGAGCCCCCCAAGAGACCCAGTACTTC. Its translation is CSGRAPQETQYF. Supplemented by reference TRBV29-1 and TRBJ2-5, the full variable domain reads SAVISQKPSRDICQRGTSLTIQCQVDSQVTMMFWYRQQPGQSLTLIATANQGSEATYESGFVIDKFPISRPNLTFSTLTVSNMSPEDSSIYLCSGRAPQETQYFGPGTRLLVL.

This clonotype was seen a handful of times. The rearrangement links TRBV7-9 to TRBJ2-3; no reliable D call. The length of the CDR3 is 16 residues. Germline V gene sequence: CDR1 SEHNR, CDR2 FQNEAQ (reference sequence). Between the trimmed V and J ends, which lost 3 bases and 0 bases, there was a span of 13 bases. The CDR3 nucleotides are TGTGCCAGCAGCTTCTTTTCTATGAGAAGCACAGATACGCAGTATTTT. Translation gives CASSFFSMRSTDTQYF.

This clonotype has more than one count but fewer than ten. This sequence joins TRBV20-1 and TRBJ1-1, with D possibly TRBD1 on 5 matching bases. Deletions cut 6 bases from V and 0 bases from J, with 11 bases between. CDR3 length: 13 residues. Germline CDR1 is DFQATT and CDR2 is SNEGSKA (reference sequence). The CDR3 loop reads CSARDSLNTEAFF. CDR3 bases: TGCAGTGCCCGAGACAGTCTGAACACTGAAGCTTTCTTT.